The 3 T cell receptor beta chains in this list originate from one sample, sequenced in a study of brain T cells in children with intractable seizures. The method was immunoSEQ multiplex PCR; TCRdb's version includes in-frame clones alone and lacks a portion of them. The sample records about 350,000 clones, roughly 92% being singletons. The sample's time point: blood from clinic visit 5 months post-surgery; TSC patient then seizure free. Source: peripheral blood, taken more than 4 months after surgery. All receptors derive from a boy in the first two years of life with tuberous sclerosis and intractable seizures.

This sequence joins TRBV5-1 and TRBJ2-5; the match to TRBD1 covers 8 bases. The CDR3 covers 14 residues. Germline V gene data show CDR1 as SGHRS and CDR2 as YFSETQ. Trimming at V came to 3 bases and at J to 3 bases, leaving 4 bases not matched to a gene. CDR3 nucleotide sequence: TGCGCCAGCAGCTCCCGGGACAGGAAAGAGACCCAGTACTTC. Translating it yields CASSSRDRKETQYF.

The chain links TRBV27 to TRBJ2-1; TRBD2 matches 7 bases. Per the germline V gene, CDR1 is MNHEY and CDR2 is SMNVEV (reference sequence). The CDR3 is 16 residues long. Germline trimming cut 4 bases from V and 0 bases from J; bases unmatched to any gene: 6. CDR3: CASSSISGGSYNEQFF. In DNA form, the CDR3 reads TGTGCCAGCAGTTCGATTTCGGGGGGCTCCTACAATGAGCAGTTCTTC.

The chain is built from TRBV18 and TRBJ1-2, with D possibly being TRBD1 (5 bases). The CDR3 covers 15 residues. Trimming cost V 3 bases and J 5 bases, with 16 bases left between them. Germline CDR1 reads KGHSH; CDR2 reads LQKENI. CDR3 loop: CASSPDLGQAYGYTF. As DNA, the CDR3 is TGTGCCAGCTCACCCGATTTAGGACAAGCATATGGCTACACCTTC.